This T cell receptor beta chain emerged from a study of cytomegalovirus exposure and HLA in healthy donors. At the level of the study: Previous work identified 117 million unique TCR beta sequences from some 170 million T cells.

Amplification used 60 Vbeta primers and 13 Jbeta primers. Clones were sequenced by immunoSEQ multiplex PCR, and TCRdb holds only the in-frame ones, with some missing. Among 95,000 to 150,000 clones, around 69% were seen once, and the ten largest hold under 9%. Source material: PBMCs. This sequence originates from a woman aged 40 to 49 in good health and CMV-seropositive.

CDR3 protein: CSDPLGTGAYEQYF. CDR3 sequence (DNA): TGCAGCGACCCCCTGGGGACAGGGGCCTACGAGCAGTACTTC. The chain couples TRBV29-1 to TRBJ2-7; 10 bases line up with TRBD1. This CDR3 spans 14 amino acids. Unmatched junction bases numbered 8, after V lost 7 bases and J lost 2 bases. CDR1 and CDR2 from the germline V gene are SQVTM and ANQGSEA.